This T cell receptor beta chain comes out of a study of blood T cells in healthy people across ages. The second PCR ran about 6 to 12 cycles with a sample-barcoded 5' primer and J-beta primers. TCRdb re-called the 5' RACE reads through MiXCR, storing one row per CDR3 protein. The table has under 2,000,000 distinct CDR3 sequences, roughly 49% seen once; the top ten hold roughly 2.1%. What was sequenced was blood. This sequence originates from a woman between 40 and 55 years old in good health.

This CDR3 reads CSARVASGGGDTQYF. The CDR3 nucleotides read TGCAGTGCTAGAGTAGCCAGCGGGGGCGGAGATACGCAGTATTTT. The V call is TRBV20-1, the J call TRBJ2-3; 8 bases fit TRBD2. This CDR3 is 15 amino acids long. Trimming took 1 base from V and 5 from J; bases not matched to a gene: 8. Looked up from germline, CDR1 is DFQATT and CDR2 is SNEGSKA (reference sequence).